The T cell receptor (beta chain) described here comes from a study of cytomegalovirus exposure and HLA in healthy donors. Whole-study results and caveats: The study found most TCR sequences rare, yet found some public TCRs in many donors. Roughly uniform sequencing depth across donors was assumed, possibly incorrectly.

Both 60 Vbeta primers and 13 Jbeta primers went into the PCR. TCRdb's table, derived via immunoSEQ multiplex PCR, lists solely in-frame clones and lacks some. This table has fewer than 110,000 clones, about 70% appearing once. The CDR3 length is 13 residues. Trimming at V came to 4 bases and at J to 4 bases, leaving 3 bases not matched to a gene. Germline CDR1 and CDR2: SGHNT and YYREEE (reference sequence). This clone was counted only a few times. The antigen remains unidentified. This TCR was sampled from a woman in her thirties or forties in good health and CMV-seronegative. V is TRBV5-4 and J is TRBJ1-2; 8 bases line up with TRBD1. The source material was PBMCs. CDR3 protein: CASSEDRAYGYTF. CDR3 in DNA: TGTGCCAGCAGCGAGGACAGGGCCTATGGCTACACCTTC. The variable domain in full, with the rest retrieved from reference TRBV5-4 and TRBJ1-2, is ETGVTQSPTHLIKTRGQQVTLRCSSQSGHNTVSWYQQALGQGPQFIFQYYREEENGRGNFPPRFSGLQFPNYSSELNVNALELDDSALYLCASSEDRAYGYTFGSGTRLTVV.